Following are 4 T cell receptor beta chains from one sample sequenced in a study of shared clonotypes between healthy human individuals (dated by TCRdb to the early 2020s). Preparation of the library involved the immunoSEQ multiplex PCR assay. TCRdb took over this immuneACCESS table, retaining in-frame rearrangements with V and J assigned. Such tables are incomplete; in checked studies, under half of the missing clones stem from an unresolved V gene, and the remainder is unexplained. A total of 1.4 million to 1.5 million clones appear in this sample, roughly 97% of them only once. The ten top clones hold more than 0.9% of the sample. Source material: naive CD4+ T cells sorted from blood. This sample's cell subset or site label indicates: CD45RA+ positively selected. These TCRs come from a man aged 25 to 40 in good health.

In DNA form, the CDR3 reads TGTGCCTGGACGACAGGATTCACAGATACGCAGTATTTT. It translates to CAWTTGFTDTQYF. The chain joins TRBV30 to TRBJ2-3; maybe TRBD1 (6 bases). The V end was cut by 4 bases, the J end by 2 bases, with 10 bases between. Germline V CDR1 and CDR2: GTSNPN, SVGIG (reference sequence). CDR3 length equals 13 residues.

CDR3: CASSLDGAEYEQFF. CDR3 coding DNA: TGCGCCAGCAGCTTGGACGGGGCGGAATATGAGCAGTTCTTC. V and J are TRBV5-1 and TRBJ2-1; possibly TRBD1 or TRBD2 for D (5 bases each). The germline gives CDR1 SGHRS, CDR2 YFSETQ. CDR3 size: 14 residues. Trimming removed 0 bases at V and 8 bases at J, with 12 bases between.

V usage is TRBV4-3 and J usage is TRBJ2-1; TRBD2 agrees at 10 bases. The CDR3 contains 15 residues. CDR1 is LGHNA, CDR2 YSLEER, per germline. Trimming cost V 1 base and J 11 bases; bases outside gene matches: 8. In DNA form, the CDR3 reads TGCGCCAGCAGCCAAGGGCCTAGCGGGAGTAGAAAGCAGTTCTTC. This translates into CASSQGPSGSRKQFF.

The chain joins TRBV7-9 to TRBJ2-7; TRBD1 matches at 10 bases. V was clipped by 2 bases and J by 3 bases; unmatched bases: 10. The CDR3 loop spans 17 amino acids. Germline V gives CDR1 SEHNR, CDR2 FQNEAQ (reference sequence). The CDR3 DNA follows: TGTGCCAGCAGCTTAAACCCCAGCGGGACAGGGGTCTACGAGCAGTACTTC. Amino acids: CASSLNPSGTGVYEQYF.